The rows below give T cell receptor beta chains drawn from one sample of a study of cytomegalovirus exposure and HLA in healthy donors. Profiled with immunoSEQ multiplex PCR; TCRdb holds only in-frame clones, not every one. This repertoire shows approximately 150,000 clones, almost 85% found once; its top ten account for roughly 9.7%. Sequenced sample: PBMCs. The receptors here all came from a woman between 55 and 75 years old in good health and CMV-seropositive. Each CDR3 is given with its conserved first and last residue.

CASSGGTGRSPLHF	14	TRBV6-5
CASSFAGDNQPQHF	14	TRBV7-9
CAYETGGANNEQFF	14	TRBV30
CASSPRRGSTDTQYF	15	TRBV7-9
CASSLRPDFTYEQYF	15	TRBV27
CASSLRTSGRVGQETQYF	18	TRBV5-1
CSVEDRGGREQYF	13	TRBV29-1
CASSRQGPAYNEQFF	15	TRBV5-4
CAISEAGPSYEQYF	14	TRBV10-3
CASSVPLAGRNEQFF	15	TRBV9
CASRGQGENRPQHF	14	TRBV25-1
CASSTSYSNQPQHF	14	TRBV27
CAGRQAYEQYF	11	TRBV30
CASSARTGTTYNEQFF	16	TRBV9
CASSFLGGSYNEQFF	15	TRBV6-6
CASIPTGSTEAFF	13	TRBV7-2
CASSLSSGRAPGTQYF	16	TRBV5-4
CASSLAPNRVGYGYTF	16	TRBV7-2
CASGSGTTYNEQFF	14	TRBV12-5
CASSLSASGLYEQYF	15	TRBV27
CASSVSYPGQGISNYGYTF	19	TRBV9
CASTAAGVNTEAFF	14	TRBV7-2
CASRQGIEAFF	11	TRBV7-9
CASSGVYNEQFF	12	TRBV30
CASSYNPRESYEQYF	15	TRBV5-5
CASSLALYSYNEQFF	15	TRBV5-5
CASSGTGYTEAFF	13	TRBV27
CASTGSSNQPQHF	13	TRBV2
CASRADRVGETQYF	14	TRBV6-4
CAISQTGGMPGANVLTF	17	TRBV10-3
CAWSDAVRHSNSPLHF	16	TRBV30
CSERGVTDTQYF	12	TRBV29-1